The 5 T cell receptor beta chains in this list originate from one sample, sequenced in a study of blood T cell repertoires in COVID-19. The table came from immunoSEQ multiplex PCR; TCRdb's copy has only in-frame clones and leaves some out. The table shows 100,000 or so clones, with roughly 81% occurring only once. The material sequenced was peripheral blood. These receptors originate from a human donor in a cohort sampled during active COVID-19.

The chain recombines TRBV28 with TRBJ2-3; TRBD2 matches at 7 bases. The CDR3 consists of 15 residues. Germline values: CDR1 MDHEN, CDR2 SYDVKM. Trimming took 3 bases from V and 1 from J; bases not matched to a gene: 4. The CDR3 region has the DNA TGTGCCAGCAGTTTGGCCAGCGGGGGCACAGATACGCAGTATTTT. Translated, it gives CASSLASGGTDTQYF. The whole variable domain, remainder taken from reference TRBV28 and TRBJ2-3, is DVKVTQSSRYLVKRTGEKVFLECVQDMDHENMFWYRQDPGLGLRLIYFSYDVKMKEKGDIPEGYSVSREKKERFSLILESASTNQTSMYLCASSLASGGTDTQYFGPGTRLTVL.

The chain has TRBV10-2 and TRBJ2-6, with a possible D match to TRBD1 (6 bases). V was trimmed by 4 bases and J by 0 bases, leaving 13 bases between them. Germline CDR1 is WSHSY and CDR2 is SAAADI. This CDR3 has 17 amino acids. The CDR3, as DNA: TGCGCCAGCAGTGGGCCCTTACAGGGCTCTGGGGCCAACGTCCTGACTTTC. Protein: CASSGPLQGSGANVLTF.

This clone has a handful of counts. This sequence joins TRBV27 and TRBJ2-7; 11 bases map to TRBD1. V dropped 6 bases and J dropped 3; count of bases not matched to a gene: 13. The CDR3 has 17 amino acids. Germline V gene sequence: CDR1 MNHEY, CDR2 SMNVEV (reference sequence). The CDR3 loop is CASSRGAGTGGVYEQYF. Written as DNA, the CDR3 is TGTGCCAGCAGCCGAGGCGCGGGGACAGGGGGAGTCTACGAGCAGTACTTC.

In nucleotides, the CDR3 is TGTGCCAGCAGCGCAGACAGGGCCGGGGCCAACGTCCTGACTTTC. This translates into CASSADRAGANVLTF. The J gene is TRBJ2-6, the V gene TRBV2; 7 positions agree with TRBD1. This CDR3 is 15 amino acids long. Germline CDR1 SNHLY, CDR2 FYNNEI. V was pared by 6 bases and J by 4 bases, with 6 bases of the junction left unmatched.

The chain's CDR3 is CASSVRRVSSYNEQFF. The CDR3 DNA reads TGTGCCAGCAGTGTTAGGCGGGTGAGCTCCTACAATGAGCAGTTCTTC. V usage is TRBV2 and J usage is TRBJ2-1; D possibly corresponds to TRBD2 (5 bases). CDR1 and CDR2 (germline): SNHLY, FYNNEI. The CDR3 is 16 amino acids. Trimming shortened V by 4 bases and J by 0 bases, and 13 bases separated the two germline ends.